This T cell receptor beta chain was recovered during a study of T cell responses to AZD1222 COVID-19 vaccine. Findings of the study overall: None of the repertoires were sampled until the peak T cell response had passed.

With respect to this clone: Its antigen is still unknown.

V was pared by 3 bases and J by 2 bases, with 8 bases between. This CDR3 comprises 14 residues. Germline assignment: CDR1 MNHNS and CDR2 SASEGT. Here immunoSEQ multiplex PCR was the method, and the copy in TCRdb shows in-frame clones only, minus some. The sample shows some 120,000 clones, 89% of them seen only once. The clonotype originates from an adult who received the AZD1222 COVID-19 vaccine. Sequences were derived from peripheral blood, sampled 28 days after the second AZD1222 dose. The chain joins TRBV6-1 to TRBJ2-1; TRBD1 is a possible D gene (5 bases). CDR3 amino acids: CASSDRVAYNEQFF. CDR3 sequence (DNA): TGTGCCAGCAGTGACAGGGTGGCCTACAATGAGCAGTTCTTC.